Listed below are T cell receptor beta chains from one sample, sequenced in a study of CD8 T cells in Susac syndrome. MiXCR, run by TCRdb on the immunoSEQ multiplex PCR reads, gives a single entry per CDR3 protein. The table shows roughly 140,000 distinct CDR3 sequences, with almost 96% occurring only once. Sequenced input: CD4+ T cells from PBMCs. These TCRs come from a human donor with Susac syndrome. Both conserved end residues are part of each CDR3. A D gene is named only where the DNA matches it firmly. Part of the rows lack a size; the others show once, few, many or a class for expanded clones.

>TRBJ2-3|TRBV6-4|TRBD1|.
CASSEQGGTDTQYF
TGTGCCAGCAGCGAACAGGGGGGCACAGATACGCAGTATTTT
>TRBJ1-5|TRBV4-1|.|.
CASSRGGLGFMDGNQPQHF
TGCGCCAGCAGCCGCGGGGGACTGGGGTTTATGGATGGCAATCAGCCCCAGCATTTT
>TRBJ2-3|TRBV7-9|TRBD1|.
CASSPYRGPLSTQYF
TGTGCCAGCAGCCCTTACAGGGGGCCGTTGAGTACGCAGTATTTT
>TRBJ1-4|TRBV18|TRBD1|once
CASSGTDNEKLFF
TGTGCCAGCTCAGGGACAGATAATGAAAAACTGTTTTTT
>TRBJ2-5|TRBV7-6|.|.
CASSLDAGFQETQYF
TGTGCCAGCAGCTTAGATGCGGGGTTCCAAGAGACCCAGTACTTC
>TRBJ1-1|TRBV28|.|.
CASTSHGAGATNTEAFF
TGTGCCAGCACTTCACATGGGGCAGGGGCTACGAACACTGAAGCTTTCTTT
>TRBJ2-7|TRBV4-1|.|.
CASSRAETYEQYF
TGCGCCAGCAGCCGGGCTGAAACCTACGAGCAGTACTTC
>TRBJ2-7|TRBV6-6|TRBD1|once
CASSPAGTGNDEQYF
TGTGCCAGCAGTCCTGCCGGGACAGGGAATGACGAGCAGTACTTC
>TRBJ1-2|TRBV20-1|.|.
CSAKMGLFRLTF
TGCAGTGCTAAAATGGGCCTTTTTAGACTCACCTTC
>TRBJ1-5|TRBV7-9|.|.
CASSQGSYNQPQHF
TGTGCCAGCAGCCAGGGGTCTTACAATCAGCCCCAGCATTTT
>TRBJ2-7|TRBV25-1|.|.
CASSGHRDLFYEQYF
TGTGCCAGCAGTGGACACCGGGACCTCTTCTACGAGCAGTACTTC
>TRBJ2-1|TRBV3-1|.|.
CASSHSQRTIGNEQFF
TGTGCCAGCAGCCACTCCCAGCGGACTATAGGAAATGAGCAGTTCTTC
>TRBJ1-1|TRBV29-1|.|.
CSVSPRNTEAFF
TGCAGCGTTTCACCGCGTAACACTGAAGCTTTCTTT
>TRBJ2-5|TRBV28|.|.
CASSRRTGETQYF
TGTGCCAGCAGCCGACGGACGGGAGAGACCCAGTACTTC
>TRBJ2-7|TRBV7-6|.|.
CASSLGNFYEQYF
TGTGCCAGCAGCTTAGGCAATTTCTACGAGCAGTACTTC
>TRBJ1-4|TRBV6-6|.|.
CASNPSTNEKLFF
TGTGCCAGCAACCCTTCAACTAATGAAAAACTGTTTTTT
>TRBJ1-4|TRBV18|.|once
CASSGQLSEKLFF
TGTGCCAGCTCCGGACAGCTTTCCGAAAAACTGTTTTTT
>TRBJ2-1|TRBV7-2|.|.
CASSLAAGATYNEQFF
TGTGCCAGCAGCTTAGCGGCGGGGGCCACCTACAATGAGCAGTTCTTC
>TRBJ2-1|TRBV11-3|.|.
CASSSEGLDNEQFF
TGTGCCAGCAGCTCCGAGGGTCTCGACAATGAGCAGTTCTTC
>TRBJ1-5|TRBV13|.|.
CASSRREGNQPQHF
TGTGCCAGCAGCCGCAGGGAGGGGAATCAGCCCCAGCATTTT
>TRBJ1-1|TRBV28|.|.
CASAWRGTEAFF
TGTGCCAGCGCCTGGAGGGGGACTGAAGCTTTCTTT
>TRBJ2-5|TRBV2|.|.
CATGTQYF
TGTGCCACCGGAACCCAGTACTTC
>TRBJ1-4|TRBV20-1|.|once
CSASPSGGKLFF
TGCAGTGCTAGCCCCTCGGGGGGGAAACTGTTTTTT
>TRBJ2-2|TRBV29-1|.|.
CSVTPGPIANTGELFF
TGCAGCGTTACCCCCGGACCGATAGCGAACACCGGGGAGCTGTTTTTT
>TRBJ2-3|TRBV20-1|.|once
CSARDLLAVTDTQYF
TGCAGTGCTAGAGATCTGTTAGCGGTCACAGATACGCAGTATTTT
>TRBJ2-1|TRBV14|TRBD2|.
CASSQGLAGVEEQFF
TGTGCCAGCAGCCAAGGGCTAGCGGGAGTAGAAGAGCAGTTCTTC
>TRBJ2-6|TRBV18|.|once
CASSPFDSSGANVLTF
TGTGCCAGCTCACCGTTCGACAGCTCTGGGGCCAACGTCCTGACTTTC